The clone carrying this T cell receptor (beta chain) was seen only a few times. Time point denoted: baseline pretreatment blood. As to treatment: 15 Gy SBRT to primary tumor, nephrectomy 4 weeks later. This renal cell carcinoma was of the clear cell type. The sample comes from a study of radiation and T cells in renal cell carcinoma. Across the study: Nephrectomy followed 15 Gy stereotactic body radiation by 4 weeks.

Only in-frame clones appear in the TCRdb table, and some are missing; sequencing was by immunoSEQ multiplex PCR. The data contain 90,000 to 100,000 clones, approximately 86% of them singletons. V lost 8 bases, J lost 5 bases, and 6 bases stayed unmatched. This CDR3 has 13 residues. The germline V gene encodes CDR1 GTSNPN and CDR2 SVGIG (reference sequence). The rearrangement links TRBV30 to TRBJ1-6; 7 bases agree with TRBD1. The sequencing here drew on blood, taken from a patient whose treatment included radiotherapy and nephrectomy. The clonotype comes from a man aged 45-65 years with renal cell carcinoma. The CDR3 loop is CAGETGHNSPLHF. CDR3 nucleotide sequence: TGTGCCGGGGAGACAGGGCATAATTCACCCCTCCACTTT.